These T cell receptor beta chains were read from a single sample in a study of blood T cell repertoires in COVID-19. The protocol was immunoSEQ multiplex PCR, while the TCRdb copy is restricted to in-frame clones and leaves out a portion. This sample has some 390,000 clones; nearly 90% occur once, and the top ten carry about 1.7%. The specimen sequenced was PBMCs or T cells enriched from blood (not recorded which). These receptors all stem from a woman aged 25-40 years who had recovered from COVID-19. CDR3s include the opening cysteine and the closing phenylalanine or tryptophan. The order of the fields is CDR3 protein, CDR3 DNA, clone size, V gene, J gene, D gene. A D gene is named only where the DNA matches it firmly. Only some rows state a clone size, as once, few, many or a class for expanded clones.

CDR3 protein: CASSQTGSRNYGYTF
CDR3 DNA: TGTGCCAGCAGTCAAACAGGGTCCCGTAACTATGGCTACACCTTC
clone size: NA
V gene: TRBV28
J gene: TRBJ1-2
D gene: NA

CDR3 protein: CASSSGLAGVFNEQFF
CDR3 DNA: TGTGCCAGCAGCTCTGGACTAGCGGGAGTTTTCAATGAGCAGTTCTTC
clone size: NA
V gene: TRBV11-3
J gene: TRBJ2-1
D gene: TRBD2

CDR3 protein: CAWSVQRGNEQFF
CDR3 DNA: TGTGCCTGGAGTGTACAAAGGGGCAATGAGCAGTTCTTC
clone size: NA
V gene: TRBV30
J gene: TRBJ2-1
D gene: NA

CDR3 protein: CASSTDRVIVRETQYF
CDR3 DNA: TGTGCCAGCAGTACGGACAGGGTGATTGTCCGAGAGACCCAGTACTTC
clone size: NA
V gene: TRBV28
J gene: TRBJ2-5
D gene: TRBD1

CDR3 protein: CASSIDVLGGDAEAFF
CDR3 DNA: TGTGCCAGTAGTATAGACGTACTGGGAGGGGATGCTGAAGCTTTCTTT
clone size: NA
V gene: TRBV19
J gene: TRBJ1-1
D gene: NA

CDR3 protein: CATSDAPGRGNTGELFF
CDR3 DNA: TGTGCCACCAGTGACGCCCCGGGGCGGGGGAACACCGGGGAGCTGTTTTTT
clone size: NA
V gene: TRBV24-1
J gene: TRBJ2-2
D gene: NA

CDR3 protein: CASSIQRDSEQYF
CDR3 DNA: TGTGCCAGTAGTATCCAGCGGGATAGCGAGCAGTACTTC
clone size: NA
V gene: TRBV19
J gene: TRBJ2-7
D gene: TRBD2

CDR3 protein: CASSRSSGTGSSPLHF
CDR3 DNA: TGTGCCAGCAGCCGCAGTTCCGGGACAGGCAGTTCACCCCTCCACTTT
clone size: NA
V gene: TRBV3-1/TRBV3-2
J gene: TRBJ1-6
D gene: TRBD1

CDR3 protein: CASSPGQGYYEQYF
CDR3 DNA: TGTGCCAGCAGCCCGGGACAGGGATACTACGAGCAGTACTTC
clone size: NA
V gene: TRBV3-1/TRBV3-2
J gene: TRBJ2-7
D gene: TRBD1

CDR3 protein: CASSFRGGNEKLFF
CDR3 DNA: TGTGCCAGCAGCTTCCGCGGGGGTAATGAAAAACTGTTTTTT
clone size: NA
V gene: TRBV5-4
J gene: TRBJ1-4
D gene: NA

CDR3 protein: CASSATQGVKLSPLHF
CDR3 DNA: TGTGCCAGCAGCGCGACACAGGGCGTTAAATTGTCACCCCTCCACTTT
clone size: NA
V gene: TRBV9
J gene: TRBJ1-6
D gene: NA

CDR3 protein: CASSVGTGGYEAFF
CDR3 DNA: TGTGCCAGCAGCGTCGGGACAGGGGGATATGAAGCTTTCTTT
clone size: NA
V gene: TRBV9
J gene: TRBJ1-1
D gene: TRBD1

CDR3 protein: CASSSGLFGASGNTIYF
CDR3 DNA: TGTGCCAGCAGTTCCGGACTATTCGGAGCCTCTGGAAACACCATATATTTT
clone size: NA
V gene: TRBV6-2/TRBV6-3
J gene: TRBJ1-3
D gene: NA

CDR3 protein: CASSSDRFTEAFF
CDR3 DNA: TGTGCCAGCAGCTCCGACAGGTTCACTGAAGCTTTCTTT
clone size: NA
V gene: TRBV7-8
J gene: TRBJ1-1
D gene: NA

CDR3 protein: CSVDRGRGTEAFF
CDR3 DNA: TGCAGCGTTGATCGGGGGAGGGGGACTGAAGCTTTCTTT
clone size: NA
V gene: TRBV29-1
J gene: TRBJ1-1
D gene: NA

CDR3 protein: CASSPFYRGSDEQYF
CDR3 DNA: TGTGCCAGCAGCCCATTTTACAGGGGGTCCGACGAGCAGTACTTC
clone size: NA
V gene: TRBV9
J gene: TRBJ2-7
D gene: TRBD1

CDR3 protein: CATSREQISYGYTF
CDR3 DNA: TGTGCCACCAGCAGAGAACAGATCTCATATGGCTACACCTTC
clone size: NA
V gene: TRBV15
J gene: TRBJ1-2
D gene: NA

CDR3 protein: CATSDMGGRESTDTQYF
CDR3 DNA: TGTGCCACCAGTGACATGGGCGGGCGGGAGAGCACAGATACGCAGTATTTT
clone size: once
V gene: TRBV24-1
J gene: TRBJ2-3
D gene: TRBD2

CDR3 protein: CASSIGTGGKFLPEAFF
CDR3 DNA: TGTGCCAGCAGCATTGGGACAGGGGGTAAGTTCCTCCCTGAAGCTTTCTTT
clone size: NA
V gene: TRBV5-4
J gene: TRBJ1-1
D gene: TRBD1

CDR3 protein: CATLQGREVNTEAFF
CDR3 DNA: TGTGCCACCCTACAGGGTCGGGAGGTAAACACTGAAGCTTTCTTT
clone size: once
V gene: TRBV24-1
J gene: TRBJ1-1
D gene: NA

CDR3 protein: CASSSAPTPERRSYNEQFF
CDR3 DNA: TGTGCCAGCAGCTCCGCCCCGACCCCCGAGCGGAGGTCGTACAATGAGCAGTTCTTC
clone size: NA
V gene: TRBV7-3
J gene: TRBJ2-1
D gene: NA

CDR3 protein: CASRETGIGNSPLHF
CDR3 DNA: TGTGCCAGCAGAGAGACAGGGATTGGCAATTCACCCCTCCACTTT
clone size: NA
V gene: TRBV25-1
J gene: TRBJ1-6
D gene: TRBD1

CDR3 protein: CASSGQGRREKLFF
CDR3 DNA: TGTGCCAGCAGCGGACAGGGGAGGCGGGAAAAACTGTTTTTT
clone size: few
V gene: TRBV25-1
J gene: TRBJ1-4
D gene: TRBD1

CDR3 protein: CASSETPTFRGKNTEAFF
CDR3 DNA: TGTGCCAGCAGCGAAACGCCGACTTTTCGGGGGAAGAACACTGAAGCTTTCTTT
clone size: NA
V gene: TRBV2
J gene: TRBJ1-1
D gene: NA

CDR3 protein: CASSLETVRLYEQYF
CDR3 DNA: TGCGCCAGCAGCTTGGAAACGGTCAGGCTTTACGAGCAGTACTTC
clone size: few
V gene: TRBV5-1
J gene: TRBJ2-7
D gene: NA

CDR3 protein: CASSGSGTPHQQYF
CDR3 DNA: TGTGCCAGCAGTGGAAGTGGGACACCCCACCAGCAGTACTTC
clone size: NA
V gene: TRBV2
J gene: TRBJ2-7
D gene: NA

CDR3 protein: CAWSAHGGKLFF
CDR3 DNA: TGTGCCTGGAGTGCTCATGGGGGGAAACTGTTTTTT
clone size: NA
V gene: TRBV30
J gene: TRBJ1-4
D gene: NA

CDR3 protein: CASSAWATEAFF
CDR3 DNA: TGTGCCAGCAGCGCCTGGGCCACTGAAGCTTTCTTT
clone size: NA
V gene: TRBV12-3/TRBV12-4
J gene: TRBJ1-1
D gene: NA

CDR3 protein: CAISLREGGEQFF
CDR3 DNA: TGTGCCATCAGTTTGCGGGAGGGGGGTGAGCAGTTCTTC
clone size: NA
V gene: TRBV10-3
J gene: TRBJ2-1
D gene: TRBD2

CDR3 protein: CASTTGEGNTIYF
CDR3 DNA: TGTGCCAGCACAACAGGAGAAGGAAACACCATATATTTT
clone size: once
V gene: TRBV7-6
J gene: TRBJ1-3
D gene: NA

CDR3 protein: CAWSVKGALGSPLHF
CDR3 DNA: TGTGCCTGGAGTGTAAAGGGGGCCCTCGGATCACCCCTCCACTTT
clone size: NA
V gene: TRBV30
J gene: TRBJ1-6
D gene: TRBD1

CDR3 protein: CASSSGGGGGQPQHF
CDR3 DNA: TGTGCCAGCAGCTCGGGAGGCGGGGGCGGTCAGCCCCAGCATTTT
clone size: NA
V gene: TRBV5-6
J gene: TRBJ1-5
D gene: NA

CDR3 protein: CASSAGHTDTEAFF
CDR3 DNA: TGCGCCAGCAGCGCCGGACATACGGACACTGAAGCTTTCTTT
clone size: NA
V gene: TRBV5-1
J gene: TRBJ1-1
D gene: NA

CDR3 protein: CASSVGSGQETQYF
CDR3 DNA: TGTGCCAGCAGTGTCGGTAGCGGCCAAGAGACCCAGTACTTC
clone size: NA
V gene: TRBV2
J gene: TRBJ2-5
D gene: NA

CDR3 protein: CAWGPRRARSNQPQHF
CDR3 DNA: TGTGCCTGGGGCCCTAGGAGGGCTCGGAGCAATCAGCCCCAGCATTTT
clone size: NA
V gene: TRBV30
J gene: TRBJ1-5
D gene: NA

CDR3 protein: CASSQEIVRFPTEAFF
CDR3 DNA: TGTGCCAGCAGCCAAGAGATAGTACGTTTCCCCACTGAAGCTTTCTTT
clone size: NA
V gene: TRBV3-1/TRBV3-2
J gene: TRBJ1-1
D gene: NA

CDR3 protein: CASSQDTGIVSLSGNTIYF
CDR3 DNA: TGCGCCAGCAGCCAAGATACAGGGATCGTGAGTCTCTCTGGAAACACCATATATTTT
clone size: NA
V gene: TRBV4-1
J gene: TRBJ1-3
D gene: NA

CDR3 protein: CASSWERTQYF
CDR3 DNA: TGTGCCAGCAGTTGGGAGCGCACGCAGTATTTT
clone size: NA
V gene: TRBV27
J gene: TRBJ2-3
D gene: NA

CDR3 protein: CASRLDRVGNTIYF
CDR3 DNA: TGTGCCAGCAGGCTGGACAGGGTAGGGAACACCATATATTTT
clone size: once
V gene: TRBV28
J gene: TRBJ1-3
D gene: TRBD1

CDR3 protein: CASSSPGEVTQYF
CDR3 DNA: TGTGCCAGCAGCTCGCCGGGGGAGGTTACGCAGTATTTT
clone size: NA
V gene: TRBV28
J gene: TRBJ2-3
D gene: NA

CDR3 protein: CASTGPEETQYF
CDR3 DNA: TGTGCCAGCACAGGGCCCGAGGAGACCCAGTACTTC
clone size: NA
V gene: TRBV3-1/TRBV3-2
J gene: TRBJ2-5
D gene: NA

CDR3 protein: CASSSGLAGGRNEQFF
CDR3 DNA: TGTGCCAGCAGCTCGGGACTAGCGGGAGGGCGAAATGAGCAGTTCTTC
clone size: NA
V gene: TRBV11-3
J gene: TRBJ2-1
D gene: TRBD2

CDR3 protein: CASSPTEIGNTIYF
CDR3 DNA: TGTGCCAGCAGTCCTACAGAAATTGGAAACACCATATATTTT
clone size: NA
V gene: TRBV2
J gene: TRBJ1-3
D gene: NA

CDR3 protein: CASSKDRSNTGELFF
CDR3 DNA: TGTGCCAGCAGCAAGGACAGGTCGAACACCGGGGAGCTGTTTTTT
clone size: NA
V gene: TRBV5-6
J gene: TRBJ2-2
D gene: TRBD1

CDR3 protein: CASSLMSGNNNSPLHF
CDR3 DNA: TGTGCCAGCAGCTTAATGTCCGGGAATAATAATTCACCCCTCCACTTT
clone size: NA
V gene: TRBV7-9
J gene: TRBJ1-6
D gene: NA

CDR3 protein: CASSELGQGKDTQYF
CDR3 DNA: TGTGCCAGCAGTGAATTAGGACAGGGGAAAGATACGCAGTATTTT
clone size: once
V gene: TRBV25-1
J gene: TRBJ2-3
D gene: TRBD1

CDR3 protein: CAWSVLDRGLKPQHF
CDR3 DNA: TGTGCCTGGAGTGTACTCGACAGGGGTCTGAAGCCCCAGCATTTT
clone size: few
V gene: TRBV30
J gene: TRBJ1-5
D gene: TRBD1

CDR3 protein: CASSQRRGVAGELFF
CDR3 DNA: TGTGCCAGCAGCCAGCGGCGGGGGGTTGCCGGGGAGCTGTTTTTT
clone size: NA
V gene: TRBV3-1/TRBV3-2
J gene: TRBJ2-2
D gene: TRBD2

CDR3 protein: CATSRDGLESARDRALQPQHF
CDR3 DNA: TGTGCCACCAGCAGAGACGGTTTGGAATCCGCGAGGGACAGGGCCCTGCAGCCCCAGCATTTT
clone size: NA
V gene: TRBV15
J gene: TRBJ1-5
D gene: TRBD1

CDR3 protein: CASKTVLAKNIQYF
CDR3 DNA: TGTGCCAGCAAGACAGTACTAGCCAAAAACATTCAGTACTTC
clone size: NA
V gene: TRBV2
J gene: TRBJ2-4
D gene: NA

CDR3 protein: CASSRTGKGYTF
CDR3 DNA: TGTGCCAGCAGCCGGACAGGGAAAGGCTACACCTTC
clone size: NA
V gene: TRBV7-9
J gene: TRBJ1-2
D gene: TRBD1

CDR3 protein: CSVDQGPNQPQHF
CDR3 DNA: TGCAGCGTTGATCAGGGTCCCAATCAGCCCCAGCATTTT
clone size: NA
V gene: TRBV29-1
J gene: TRBJ1-5
D gene: NA

CDR3 protein: CASSPPSVSSYEQYF
CDR3 DNA: TGTGCCAGCTCACCACCGTCAGTCAGCTCCTACGAGCAGTACTTC
clone size: few
V gene: TRBV18
J gene: TRBJ2-7
D gene: NA

CDR3 protein: CASSEASARVHGYTF
CDR3 DNA: TGTGCCAGCAGTGAAGCATCGGCCAGGGTGCATGGCTACACCTTC
clone size: NA
V gene: TRBV6-1
J gene: TRBJ1-2
D gene: NA

CDR3 protein: CASSRGWVEGGYTF
CDR3 DNA: TGTGCCAGCAGCCGTGGATGGGTTGAGGGTGGCTACACCTTC
clone size: NA
V gene: TRBV6-5
J gene: TRBJ1-2
D gene: NA

CDR3 protein: CASSGPGTATGELFF
CDR3 DNA: TGTGCCAGCAGCGGACCCGGGACAGCAACCGGGGAGCTGTTTTTT
clone size: NA
V gene: TRBV7-8
J gene: TRBJ2-2
D gene: TRBD1

CDR3 protein: CAIRREGRGNEQFF
CDR3 DNA: TGTGCCATCAGGCGGGAGGGCCGGGGAAATGAGCAGTTCTTC
clone size: NA
V gene: TRBV10-3
J gene: TRBJ2-1
D gene: TRBD2